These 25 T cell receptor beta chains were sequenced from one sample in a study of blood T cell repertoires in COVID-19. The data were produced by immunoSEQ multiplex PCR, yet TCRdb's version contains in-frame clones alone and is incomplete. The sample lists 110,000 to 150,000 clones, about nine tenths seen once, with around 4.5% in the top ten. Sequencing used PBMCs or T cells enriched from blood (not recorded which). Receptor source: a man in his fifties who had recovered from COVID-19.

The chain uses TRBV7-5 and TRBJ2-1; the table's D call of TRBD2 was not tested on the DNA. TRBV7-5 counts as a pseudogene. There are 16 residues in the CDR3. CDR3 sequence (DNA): TGTGTCAGAAGCTTACCGTGGCGGCCCTCCTACAATGAGCAGTTCTTC. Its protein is CVRSLPWRPSYNEQFF.

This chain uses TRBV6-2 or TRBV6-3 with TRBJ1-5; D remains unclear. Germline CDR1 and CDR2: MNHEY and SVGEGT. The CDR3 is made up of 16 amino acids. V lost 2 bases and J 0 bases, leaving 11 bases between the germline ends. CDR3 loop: CASSYAPGYSNQPQHF. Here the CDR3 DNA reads TGTGCCAGCAGTTACGCGCCAGGATATAGCAATCAGCCCCAGCATTTT.

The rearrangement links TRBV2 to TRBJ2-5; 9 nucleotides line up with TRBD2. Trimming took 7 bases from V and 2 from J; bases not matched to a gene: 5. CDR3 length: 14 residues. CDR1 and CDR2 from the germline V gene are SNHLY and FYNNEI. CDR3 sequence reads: CASTRLAVQETQYF. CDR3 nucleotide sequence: TGTGCCAGCACCAGACTAGCGGTACAAGAGACCCAGTACTTC.

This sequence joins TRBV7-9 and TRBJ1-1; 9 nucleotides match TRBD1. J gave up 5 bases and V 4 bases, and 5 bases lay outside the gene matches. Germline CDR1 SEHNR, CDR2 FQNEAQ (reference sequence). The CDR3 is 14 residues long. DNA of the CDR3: TGTGCCAGCAGCTCCCCGGACAGGGGAACTGAAGCTTTCTTT. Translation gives CASSSPDRGTEAFF. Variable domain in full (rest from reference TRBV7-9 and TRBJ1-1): DTGVSQNPRHKITKRGQNVTFRCDPISEHNRLYWYRQTLGQGPEFLTYFQNEAQLEKSRLLSDRFSAERPKGSFSTLEIQRTEQGDSAMYLCASSSPDRGTEAFFGQGTRLTVV.

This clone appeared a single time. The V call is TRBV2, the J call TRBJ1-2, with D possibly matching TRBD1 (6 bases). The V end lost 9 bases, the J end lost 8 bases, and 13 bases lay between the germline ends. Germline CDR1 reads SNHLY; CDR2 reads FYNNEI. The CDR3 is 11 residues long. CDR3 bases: TGTGCCAGTACAGGGTTGTTCGGCTACACCTTC. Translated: CASTGLFGYTF.

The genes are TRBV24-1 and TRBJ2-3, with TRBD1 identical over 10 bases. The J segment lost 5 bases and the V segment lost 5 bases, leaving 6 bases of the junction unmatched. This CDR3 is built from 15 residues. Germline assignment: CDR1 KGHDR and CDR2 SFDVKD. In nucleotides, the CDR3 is TGTGCCACCAGTGTCCCGGGACAGGGGCTAGATACGCAGTATTTT. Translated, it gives CATSVPGQGLDTQYF.

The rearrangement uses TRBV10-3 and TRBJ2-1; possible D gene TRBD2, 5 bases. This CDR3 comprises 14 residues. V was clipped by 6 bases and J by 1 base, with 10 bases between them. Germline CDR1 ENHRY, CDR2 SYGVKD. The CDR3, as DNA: TGTGCCATCAGGGCAGCGGTATCCTACAATGAGCAGTTCTTC. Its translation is CAIRAAVSYNEQFF.

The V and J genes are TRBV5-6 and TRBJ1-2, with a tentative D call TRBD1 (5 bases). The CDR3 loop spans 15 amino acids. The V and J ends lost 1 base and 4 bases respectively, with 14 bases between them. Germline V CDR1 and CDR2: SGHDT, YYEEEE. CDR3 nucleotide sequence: TGTGCCAGCAGCTTGCGAGGGGCCGGGGGCTATGGCTACACCTTC. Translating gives CASSLRGAGGYGYTF.

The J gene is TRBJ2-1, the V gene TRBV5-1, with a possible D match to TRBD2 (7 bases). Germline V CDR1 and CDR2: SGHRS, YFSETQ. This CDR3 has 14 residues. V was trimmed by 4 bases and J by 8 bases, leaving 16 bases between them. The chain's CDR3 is CASSPIRGADEQFF. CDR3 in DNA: TGCGCCAGCAGCCCTATTCGGGGGGCTGATGAGCAGTTCTTC.

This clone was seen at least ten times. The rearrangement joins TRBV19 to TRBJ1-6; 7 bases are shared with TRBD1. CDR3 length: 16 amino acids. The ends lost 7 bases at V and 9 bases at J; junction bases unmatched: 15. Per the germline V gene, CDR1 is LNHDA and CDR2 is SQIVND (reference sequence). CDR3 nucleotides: TGTGCCAGTACGACAGGGAAGAACCAGCGTGGTTCACCCCTCCACTTT. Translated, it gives CASTTGKNQRGSPLHF.

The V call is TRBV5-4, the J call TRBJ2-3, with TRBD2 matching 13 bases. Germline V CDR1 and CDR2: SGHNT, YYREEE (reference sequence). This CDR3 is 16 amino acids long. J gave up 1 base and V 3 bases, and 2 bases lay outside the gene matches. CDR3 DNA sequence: TGTGCCAGCAGCTCTGGACTAGCGGGGGGCACAGATACGCAGTATTTT. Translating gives CASSSGLAGGTDTQYF.

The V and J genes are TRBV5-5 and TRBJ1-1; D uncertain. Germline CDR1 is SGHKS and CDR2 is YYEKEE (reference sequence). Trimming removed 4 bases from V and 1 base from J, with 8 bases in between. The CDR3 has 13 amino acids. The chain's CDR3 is CASSMLWNTEAFF. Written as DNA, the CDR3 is TGTGCCAGCAGCATGTTATGGAACACTGAAGCTTTCTTT.

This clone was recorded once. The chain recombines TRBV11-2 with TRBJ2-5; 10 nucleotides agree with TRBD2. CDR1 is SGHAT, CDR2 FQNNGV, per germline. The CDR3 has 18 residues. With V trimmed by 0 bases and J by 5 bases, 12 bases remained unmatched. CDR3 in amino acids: CASSLDLAGATTGETQYF. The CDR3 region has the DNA TGTGCCAGCAGCTTAGATCTAGCGGGAGCAACTACGGGGGAGACCCAGTACTTC.

DNA for the CDR3: TGTGCCAGCACCTACCGGGACAGGGTACCCTACGAGCAGTACTTC. Its protein is CASTYRDRVPYEQYF. V gene TRBV2 combines with J gene TRBJ2-7; TRBD1 matches 9 bases. V lost 7 bases and J lost 2; bases outside the gene matches: 9. The CDR3 is made up of 15 amino acids. Germline CDR1 and CDR2: SNHLY and FYNNEI.

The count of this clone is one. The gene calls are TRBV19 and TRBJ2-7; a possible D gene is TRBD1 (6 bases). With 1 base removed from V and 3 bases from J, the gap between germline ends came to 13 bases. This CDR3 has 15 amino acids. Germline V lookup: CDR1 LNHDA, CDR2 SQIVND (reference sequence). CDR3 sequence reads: CASSIGQDRSYEQYF. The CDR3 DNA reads TGTGCCAGTAGTATAGGACAGGATCGGAGCTACGAGCAGTACTTC. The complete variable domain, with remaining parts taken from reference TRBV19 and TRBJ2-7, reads DGGITQSPKYLFRKEGQNVTLSCEQNLNHDAMYWYRQDPGQGLRLIYYSQIVNDFQKGDIAEGYSVSREKKESFPLTVTSAQKNPTAFYLCASSIGQDRSYEQYFGPGTRLTVT.

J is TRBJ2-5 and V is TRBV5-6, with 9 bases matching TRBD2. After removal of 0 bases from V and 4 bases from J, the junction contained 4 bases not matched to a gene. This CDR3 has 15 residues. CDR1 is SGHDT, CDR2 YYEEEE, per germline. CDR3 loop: CASSLGSGSGETQYF. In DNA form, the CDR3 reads TGTGCCAGCAGCTTGGGTAGCGGGAGTGGAGAGACCCAGTACTTC.

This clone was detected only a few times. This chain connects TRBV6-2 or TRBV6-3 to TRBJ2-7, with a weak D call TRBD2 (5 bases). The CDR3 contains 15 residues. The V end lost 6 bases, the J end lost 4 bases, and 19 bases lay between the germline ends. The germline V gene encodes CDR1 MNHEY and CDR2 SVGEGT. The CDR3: CASSSMRTLGYEQYF. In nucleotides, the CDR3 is TGTGCCAGCAGCTCTATGAGGACTCTCGGGTACGAGCAGTACTTC.

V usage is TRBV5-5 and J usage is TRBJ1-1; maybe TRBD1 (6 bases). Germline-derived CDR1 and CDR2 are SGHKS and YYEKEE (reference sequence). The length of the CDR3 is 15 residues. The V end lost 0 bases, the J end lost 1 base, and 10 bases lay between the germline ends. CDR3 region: CASSLGGQTNTEAFF. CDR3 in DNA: TGTGCCAGCAGCTTGGGGGGACAAACGAACACTGAAGCTTTCTTT.

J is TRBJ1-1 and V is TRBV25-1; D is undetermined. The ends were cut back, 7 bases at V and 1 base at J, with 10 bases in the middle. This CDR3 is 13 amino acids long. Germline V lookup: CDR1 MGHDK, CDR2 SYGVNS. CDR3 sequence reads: CASTVQENTEAFF. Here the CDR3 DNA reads TGTGCCAGCACCGTACAAGAGAACACTGAAGCTTTCTTT.

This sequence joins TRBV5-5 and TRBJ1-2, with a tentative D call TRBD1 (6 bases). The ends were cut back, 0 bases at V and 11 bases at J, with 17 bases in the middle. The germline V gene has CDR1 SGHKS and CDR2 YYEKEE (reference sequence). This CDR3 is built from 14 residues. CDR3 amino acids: CASSLVGDIGYYTF. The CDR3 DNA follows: TGTGCCAGCAGCTTGGTGGGGGACATTGGGTATTACACCTTC.

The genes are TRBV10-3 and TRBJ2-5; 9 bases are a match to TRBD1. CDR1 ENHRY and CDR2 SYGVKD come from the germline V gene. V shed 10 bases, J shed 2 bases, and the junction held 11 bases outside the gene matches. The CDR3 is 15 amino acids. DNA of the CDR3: TGTGCCACTTTCCCGGGACAGGGTTTGCAAGAGACCCAGTACTTC. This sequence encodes CATFPGQGLQETQYF.

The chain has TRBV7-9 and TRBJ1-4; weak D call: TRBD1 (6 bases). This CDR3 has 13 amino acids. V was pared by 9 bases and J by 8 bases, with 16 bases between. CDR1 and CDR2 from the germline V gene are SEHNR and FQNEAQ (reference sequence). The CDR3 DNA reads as TGTGCCAGTTTACAGGGCGTAGGGGAAAAACTGTTTTTT. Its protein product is CASLQGVGEKLFF.

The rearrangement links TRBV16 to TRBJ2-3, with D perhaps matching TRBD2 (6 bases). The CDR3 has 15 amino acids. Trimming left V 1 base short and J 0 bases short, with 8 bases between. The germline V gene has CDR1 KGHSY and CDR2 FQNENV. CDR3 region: CASSQLAGSTDTQYF. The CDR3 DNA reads TGTGCCAGCAGCCAATTGGCGGGGAGCACAGATACGCAGTATTTT.

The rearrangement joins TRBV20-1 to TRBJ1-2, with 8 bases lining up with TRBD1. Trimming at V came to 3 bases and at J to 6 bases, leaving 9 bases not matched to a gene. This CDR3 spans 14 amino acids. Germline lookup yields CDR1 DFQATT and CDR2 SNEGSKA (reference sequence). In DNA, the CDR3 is TGCAGTGCTAGTCGGACAGGGATTGATGATGGCTACACCTTC. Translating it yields CSASRTGIDDGYTF.

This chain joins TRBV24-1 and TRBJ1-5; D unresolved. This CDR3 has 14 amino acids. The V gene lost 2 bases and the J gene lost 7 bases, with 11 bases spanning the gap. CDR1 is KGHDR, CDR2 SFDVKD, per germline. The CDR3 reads CATSDSLSGQPQHF. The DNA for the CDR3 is TGTGCCACCAGTGATTCCCTTTCGGGGCAGCCCCAGCATTTT.